The text below deals with one T cell receptor beta chain. Its antigen is undetermined. The data were taken from a study of post-analysis software for immune sequencing data. The wider study: Included among the disease courses, which were recorded for the cohort, were relapsing-remitting, secondary progressive and progressive-relapsing multiple sclerosis. Notes on the study in general: When compared against controls, multiple sclerosis patients showed significantly lower normalized Chao1 diversity. TRBV segments more frequent in patients than in controls numbered roughly 5 and included TRBV5-6, TRBV5-1 and TRBV20-1. Same-batch preparations were strongly co-clustered by F measure.

Germline lookup yields CDR1 MNHNY and CDR2 SVGAGI (reference sequence). The CDR3 is 15 residues long. The V gene lost 8 bases and the J gene lost 4 bases, with 19 bases spanning the gap. TCR beta cDNA libraries had unique molecular identifiers. The source material, about 0.85 to 11 million T cells, gave rise to 400,000 to 550,000 cDNA molecules. TCRdb reprocessed the PCR reads with MiXCR, giving one entry per CDR3 protein. The sample records roughly 620,000 distinct CDR3 sequences, about 40% being singletons. The V and J genes are TRBV6-6 and TRBJ2-3; TRBD2 might be the D (6 bases). The source is a girl aged 10 to 17 with multiple sclerosis. The sequencing input was blood. CDR3 region: CASVYGRRGSDTQYF. CDR3 bases: TGTGCCAGCGTATACGGGCGGAGGGGATCAGATACGCAGTATTTT.